The 4 T cell receptor beta chains below were found in one sample sequenced in a study of blood T cell repertoires in COVID-19. Profiled with immunoSEQ multiplex PCR; TCRdb holds only in-frame clones, not every one. The profile shows 200,000 to 300,000 clones, 86% of them singletons. The sample was peripheral blood. The source of these receptors is a man aged 25-40 years with active or convalescent COVID-19.

The chain uses TRBV3-1 (or the pseudogene TRBV3-2) and TRBJ1-6, with 9 bases fitting TRBD1. The germline V gene has CDR1 LGHDT and CDR2 YNNKEL (reference sequence). This CDR3 has 15 residues. The ends lost 6 bases at V and 8 bases at J; junction bases unmatched: 8. CDR3 loop: CASSDPGTGYSPLHF. DNA for the CDR3: TGTGCCAGCAGTGACCCCGGGACAGGGTATTCACCCCTCCACTTT.

Here the CDR3 reads CASRRTGGTEAFF. CDR3 bases: TGTGCCAGCAGACGGACAGGGGGCACTGAAGCTTTCTTT. The V call is TRBV12-3 or TRBV12-4, the J call TRBJ1-1; 10 bases are a match to TRBD1. The CDR3 is 13 amino acids. The V and J ends lost 6 bases and 4 bases, in that order; junction bases with no gene match: 2.

V gene TRBV6-1 combines with J gene TRBJ1-2, with TRBD1 matching over 9 bases. The V gene end was trimmed by 3 bases and the J gene end by 5 bases; junction bases not matched to a gene: 7. This CDR3 is 15 amino acids long. Germline-derived CDR1 and CDR2 are MNHNS and SASEGT. This chain's CDR3 is CASSDRGGQGYGYTF. The CDR3 DNA follows: TGTGCCAGCAGTGACCGAGGGGGACAGGGTTATGGCTACACCTTC.

This sequence joins TRBV27 and TRBJ2-7; D is unresolved. V shed 2 bases and J shed 0 bases, with 8 bases lying between them. Germline CDR1 reads MNHEY; CDR2 reads SMNVEV (reference sequence). The CDR3 is 14 residues long. CDR3 DNA sequence: TGTGCCAGCAGTTTAATCCCAGGCTCCTACGAGCAGTACTTC. This sequence encodes CASSLIPGSYEQYF.